This T cell receptor (beta chain) is drawn from a study of shared clonotypes between healthy human individuals. Produced via immunoSEQ multiplex PCR; TCRdb's table is partial and in-frame only. The sample holds some 2.3 million clones, over 90% seen once. Broader study findings: Memory subsets had estimated richness that was generally smaller than that of naive subsets.

Regarding this clone: What it binds is unknown.

V lost 1 base to trimming and J lost 7 bases; unmatched junction nucleotides: 8. This CDR3 comprises 17 residues. CDR1 and CDR2 (germline): SGHTA, FQGNSA. Source material: naive CD4+ T cells from PBMCs. The subset denotes: CD45RA+ positively selected. This TCR came from a man between 18 and 35 years old in good health. Some clones in this sample may be carry-over from other donors' samples. This chain uses TRBV7-2 with TRBJ2-1; TRBD2 aligns across 12 bases. As DNA, the CDR3 is TGTGCCAGCAGCTTAGTGTCTAGCGGGAGGGCCCGAAATGAGCAGTTCTTC. As protein: CASSLVSSGRARNEQFF.